Listed below are T cell receptor beta chains from one sample, sequenced in a study of shared clonotypes between healthy human individuals. Only in-frame clones appear in the TCRdb table, and some are missing; sequencing was by immunoSEQ multiplex PCR. The sample lists roughly 2,000,000 clones, about 95% occurring once. Sequenced material: naive CD8+ T cells sorted from blood. The source of these receptors is a man younger than 35 in good health. CDR3s include the opening cysteine and the closing phenylalanine or tryptophan. A D gene is named only where the DNA matches it firmly. Part of the rows lack a size; the others show once, few, many or a class for expanded clones.

V: TRBV7-6
D: NA
size: NA
J: TRBJ2-7
CDR3: CASRGLGYEQYF
DNA: TGTGCCAGTAGGGGGTTAGGGTACGAGCAGTACTTC

V: TRBV27
D: TRBD2
size: NA
J: TRBJ2-7
CDR3: CASIAGTSGFGRGEQYF
DNA: TGTGCCAGCATCGCCGGGACTAGCGGGTTCGGGCGGGGTGAGCAGTACTTC

V: TRBV27
D: TRBD2
size: NA
J: TRBJ2-7
CDR3: CASSMRLSGVDYEQYF
DNA: TGTGCCAGCAGTATGCGATTGAGCGGGGTGGACTACGAGCAGTACTTC

V: TRBV14
D: NA
size: medium-sized
J: TRBJ2-2
CDR3: CASSQAQALGGELFF
DNA: TGTGCCAGCAGCCAAGCCCAGGCCTTGGGCGGGGAGCTGTTTTTT

V: TRBV21-1
D: NA
size: NA
J: TRBJ2-1
CDR3: CASSKAGDSSFLQFF
DNA: TGTGCCAGCAGCAAGGCCGGAGACTCATCCTTTCTGCAGTTCTTC

V: TRBV27
D: TRBD2
size: NA
J: TRBJ2-7
CDR3: CATAPSGVHYEQYF
DNA: TGTGCCACTGCGCCTAGCGGGGTACACTACGAGCAGTACTTC

V: TRBV6-1
D: NA
size: NA
J: TRBJ1-1
CDR3: CASSEARMTEAFF
DNA: TGTGCCAGCAGTGAAGCCCGTATGACTGAAGCTTTCTTT

V: TRBV5-4
D: TRBD1
size: NA
J: TRBJ1-2
CDR3: CASSLGPQGASPNYGYTF
DNA: TGTGCCAGCAGCTTGGGCCCTCAGGGGGCGAGCCCTAACTATGGCTACACCTTC

V: TRBV15
D: NA
size: NA
J: TRBJ2-7
CDR3: CATSLRGPSYEQYF
DNA: TGTGCCACCAGCCTTCGGGGACCTTCCTACGAGCAGTACTTC

V: TRBV28
D: NA
size: NA
J: TRBJ2-7
CDR3: CASSLMGGAYEQYF
DNA: TGTGCCAGCAGTTTAATGGGGGGAGCCTACGAGCAGTACTTC

V: TRBV2
D: TRBD2
size: NA
J: TRBJ2-1
CDR3: CASSVAGDYSYNEQFF
DNA: TGTGCCAGCAGCGTAGCGGGGGACTACTCCTACAATGAGCAGTTCTTC

V: TRBV11-2
D: NA
size: NA
J: TRBJ1-5
CDR3: CASSQTSPNQPQHF
DNA: TGTGCCAGCAGTCAGACATCACCCAATCAGCCCCAGCATTTT

V: TRBV5-1
D: TRBD2
size: NA
J: TRBJ2-2
CDR3: CASSLGDPGLAGDNTGELFF
DNA: TGCGCCAGCAGCTTGGGAGACCCGGGACTAGCGGGGGATAACACCGGGGAGCTGTTTTTT

V: TRBV10-3
D: TRBD2
size: NA
J: TRBJ2-7
CDR3: CAIREAGVAPNEQYF
DNA: TGTGCCATCAGGGAGGCGGGGGTCGCGCCAAACGAGCAGTACTTC

V: TRBV27
D: NA
size: NA
J: TRBJ2-1
CDR3: CATKPGLEYNEQFF
DNA: TGTGCCACTAAACCGGGACTGGAATACAATGAGCAGTTCTTC

V: TRBV29-1
D: NA
size: NA
J: TRBJ1-1
CDR3: CSVPGFATEAFF
DNA: TGCAGCGTGCCTGGGTTTGCCACTGAAGCTTTCTTT

V: TRBV5-6
D: NA
size: NA
J: TRBJ2-7
CDR3: CASSLVLYEQYF
DNA: TGTGCCAGCAGCTTGGTACTTTACGAGCAGTACTTC

V: TRBV7-3
D: NA
size: once
J: TRBJ1-5
CDR3: CASSPQSGGNQPQHF
DNA: TGTGCCAGCAGCCCCCAGTCCGGGGGCAATCAGCCCCAGCATTTT

V: TRBV19
D: TRBD1
size: NA
J: TRBJ1-1
CDR3: CASIHRGGNTEAFF
DNA: TGTGCCAGTATCCACAGGGGAGGGAACACTGAAGCTTTCTTT

V: TRBV9
D: TRBD2
size: NA
J: TRBJ2-5
CDR3: CASSVVRGGETQYF
DNA: TGTGCCAGCAGCGTGGTAAGGGGAGGGGAGACCCAGTACTTC

V: TRBV11-2
D: NA
size: NA
J: TRBJ1-6
CDR3: CASSLAISYNSPLHF
DNA: TGTGCCAGCAGCTTAGCAATCTCCTATAATTCACCCCTCCACTTT

V: TRBV30
D: TRBD2
size: NA
J: TRBJ2-3
CDR3: CAWSVAGGFTDTQYF
DNA: TGTGCCTGGAGTGTAGCGGGGGGCTTCACAGATACGCAGTATTTT

V: TRBV19
D: NA
size: NA
J: TRBJ2-3
CDR3: CASSIVPGDTQYF
DNA: TGTGCCAGTAGTATTGTCCCGGGGGATACGCAGTATTTT

V: TRBV2
D: NA
size: few
J: TRBJ1-2
CDR3: CASSEALRVWDVNFGYTF
DNA: TGTGCCAGCAGTGAAGCGCTTCGCGTATGGGACGTGAATTTTGGCTACACCTTC

V: TRBV27
D: NA
size: once
J: TRBJ2-7
CDR3: CASQGPSYEQYF
DNA: TGTGCCAGCCAGGGCCCCTCCTACGAGCAGTACTTC

V: TRBV6-5
D: NA
size: NA
J: TRBJ2-7
CDR3: CASSQDREQYF
DNA: TGTGCCAGCAGTCAAGACAGGGAGCAGTACTTC

V: TRBV7-9
D: NA
size: NA
J: TRBJ2-7
CDR3: CASSARLGGNTDEQYF
DNA: TGTGCCAGCAGCGCACGTCTGGGGGGAAACACGGACGAGCAGTACTTC

V: TRBV27
D: NA
size: NA
J: TRBJ2-7
CDR3: CASSPPRRLYEQYF
DNA: TGTGCCAGCAGTCCCCCGAGGCGGCTCTACGAGCAGTACTTC

V: TRBV7-2
D: TRBD1
size: NA
J: TRBJ2-3
CDR3: CASSLNRGQEDTQYF
DNA: TGTGCCAGCAGCCTTAACAGGGGGCAGGAAGATACGCAGTATTTT

V: TRBV4-1
D: NA
size: NA
J: TRBJ2-1
CDR3: CASSQDQHGGNEQFF
DNA: TGCGCCAGCAGCCAAGACCAACACGGAGGGAATGAGCAGTTCTTC

V: TRBV19
D: NA
size: NA
J: TRBJ2-7
CDR3: CASSMGTGPYEQYF
DNA: TGTGCCAGTAGTATGGGGACCGGCCCCTACGAGCAGTACTTC

V: TRBV5-6
D: NA
size: NA
J: TRBJ2-7
CDR3: CASSFGASYEQYF
DNA: TGTGCCAGCAGCTTTGGGGCCTCCTACGAGCAGTACTTC

V: TRBV6-1
D: NA
size: NA
J: TRBJ2-7
CDR3: CASRPSGFSSYEQYF
DNA: TGTGCCAGCAGGCCCTCCGGCTTTAGCTCCTACGAGCAGTACTTC

V: TRBV6-5
D: NA
size: once
J: TRBJ1-2
CDR3: CASSYNGEANYGYTF
DNA: TGTGCCAGCAGTTACAACGGGGAGGCTAACTATGGCTACACCTTC

V: TRBV6-5
D: NA
size: once
J: TRBJ2-2
CDR3: CASTNSGELFF
DNA: TGTGCCAGCACCAACAGCGGGGAGCTGTTTTTT

V: TRBV5-1
D: NA
size: NA
J: TRBJ1-5
CDR3: CASSLYGNQPQHF
DNA: TGCGCCAGCAGCTTGTACGGAAATCAGCCCCAGCATTTT

V: TRBV5-4
D: NA
size: once
J: TRBJ2-2
CDR3: CASSPTSGHITGELFF
DNA: TGTGCCAGCAGCCCAACTTCGGGCCATATCACCGGGGAGCTGTTTTTT

V: TRBV13
D: NA
size: NA
J: TRBJ2-3
CDR3: CASSSGVADTQYF
DNA: TGTGCCAGCAGCTCAGGGGTCGCAGATACGCAGTATTTT

V: TRBV7-8
D: NA
size: NA
J: TRBJ2-1
CDR3: CASSLVPYNEQFF
DNA: TGTGCCAGCAGCTTGGTGCCTTACAATGAGCAGTTCTTC

V: TRBV9
D: NA
size: NA
J: TRBJ2-1
CDR3: CASSERDGTYNEQFF
DNA: TGTGCCAGCAGCGAGAGGGACGGAACCTACAATGAGCAGTTCTTC

V: TRBV28
D: TRBD1
size: NA
J: TRBJ2-7
CDR3: CASPLLDRGGSYEQYF
DNA: TGTGCCAGCCCTTTATTGGACAGGGGAGGCTCCTACGAGCAGTACTTC

V: TRBV19
D: NA
size: NA
J: TRBJ2-5
CDR3: CASSPWGEGQWTQYF
DNA: TGTGCCAGTAGTCCCTGGGGGGAGGGACAATGGACCCAGTACTTC

V: TRBV13
D: TRBD2
size: NA
J: TRBJ2-7
CDR3: CASSAAPGLAGHEQYF
DNA: TGTGCCAGCAGCGCAGCTCCGGGACTAGCGGGACACGAGCAGTACTTC

V: TRBV28
D: TRBD2
size: NA
J: TRBJ2-5
CDR3: CASSLTSEGETQYF
DNA: TGTGCCAGCAGTTTGACTAGCGAAGGGGAGACCCAGTACTTC

V: TRBV9
D: NA
size: NA
J: TRBJ1-3
CDR3: CASSLSGTPPPGNTIYF
DNA: TGTGCCAGCAGCCTATCCGGGACCCCCCCGCCTGGAAACACCATATATTTT

V: TRBV9
D: NA
size: NA
J: TRBJ1-1
CDR3: CASSLGGSTEAFF
DNA: TGTGCGTCCTCCCTAGGGGGAAGCACTGAAGCTTTCTTT

V: TRBV11-3
D: TRBD2
size: NA
J: TRBJ2-7
CDR3: CASSLGASGGYEQYF
DNA: TGTGCCAGCAGCTTAGGAGCTAGCGGCGGCTACGAGCAGTACTTC

V: TRBV12-5
D: TRBD1
size: NA
J: TRBJ2-5
CDR3: CASGLVPGQGMEGQETQYF
DNA: TGTGCTAGTGGTTTGGTACCGGGACAGGGCATGGAGGGTCAAGAGACCCAGTACTTC

V: TRBV11-2
D: TRBD1
size: NA
J: TRBJ2-1
CDR3: CASSSGTGSYNEQFF
DNA: TGTGCCAGCAGCTCGGGGACAGGGTCCTACAATGAGCAGTTCTTC

V: TRBV27
D: NA
size: NA
J: TRBJ1-5
CDR3: CASSPSAGDSNQPQHF
DNA: TGTGCCAGCAGTCCGTCAGCGGGAGATAGCAATCAGCCCCAGCATTTT

V: TRBV6-1
D: NA
size: NA
J: TRBJ2-7
CDR3: CASSEGSTFYEQYF
DNA: TGTGCCAGCAGCGAGGGATCAACTTTTTATGAGCAGTACTTC

V: TRBV5-1
D: TRBD2
size: NA
J: TRBJ2-5
CDR3: CASRASGVWDQYF
DNA: TGCGCCAGCAGGGCTAGCGGGGTTTGGGACCAGTACTTC

V: TRBV19
D: TRBD1
size: NA
J: TRBJ1-1
CDR3: CASSIGTGGLNTEAFF
DNA: TGTGCCAGTAGTATAGGGACAGGAGGATTGAACACTGAAGCTTTCTTT

V: TRBV7-9
D: NA
size: NA
J: TRBJ2-7
CDR3: CASSLGLPGEQYF
DNA: TGTGCCAGCAGCTTAGGACTGCCTGGCGAGCAGTACTTC

V: TRBV29-1
D: TRBD2
size: NA
J: TRBJ2-5
CDR3: CSVEDRLAVQETQYF
DNA: TGCAGCGTTGAAGATAGACTAGCGGTACAAGAGACCCAGTACTTC

V: TRBV30
D: NA
size: NA
J: TRBJ1-1
CDR3: CASSLGRVQAFF
DNA: TGTGCCTCCTCGCTGGGGAGGGTTCAAGCTTTCTTT